These T cell receptor beta chains were read from a single sample in a study of cytomegalovirus exposure and HLA in healthy donors. Libraries were prepared by immunoSEQ multiplex PCR; TCRdb keeps only in-frame clonotypes and omits some of them. The top ten clones hold approximately 2% of a sample with about 160,000 clones, around 79% of them seen once. Sequencing was done on a sample of PBMCs. These receptors all stem from a man between 35 and 55 years old in good health and CMV-seronegative. CDR3s include the opening cysteine and the closing phenylalanine or tryptophan. A D gene is named only where the DNA matches it firmly. The size field is filled for only some rows; it gives once, few, many or a size class.

D gene	V gene	J gene	clone size	CDR3 protein	CDR3 DNA
TRBD1	TRBV7-6	TRBJ2-2	-	CASSPRTGFPGELFF	TGTGCCAGCAGCCCCCGGACAGGGTTTCCCGGGGAGCTGTTTTTT
-	TRBV20-1	TRBJ2-1	-	CSAPQANEQFF	TGCAGTGCTCCCCAAGCCAATGAGCAGTTCTTC
-	TRBV5-4	TRBJ2-1	-	CASSLGQNEQFF	TGTGCCAGCAGCTTGGGACAGAATGAGCAGTTCTTC
TRBD1	TRBV19	TRBJ1-1	-	CASSTHRGFDTEAFF	TGTGCCAGTAGTACTCACAGGGGTTTCGACACTGAAGCTTTCTTT
TRBD1	TRBV27	TRBJ1-1	-	CASSLGATGVSSDTEAFF	TGTGCCAGCAGTTTAGGGGCCACAGGGGTTAGTTCGGACACTGAAGCTTTCTTT
TRBD1	TRBV18	TRBJ1-1	-	CASSPGQGGTSLNTEAFF	TGTGCCAGCTCACCCGGACAGGGGGGAACTAGTTTGAACACTGAAGCTTTCTTT
-	TRBV14	TRBJ2-7	-	CASSPLGLALREQYF	TGTGCCAGCAGCCCCCTTGGTCTAGCCCTGCGCGAGCAGTACTTC
-	TRBV18	TRBJ2-3	-	CASLTGGRTDTQYF	TGTGCCAGCTTGACGGGGGGCCGCACAGATACGCAGTATTTT
TRBD2	TRBV7-9	TRBJ2-1	-	CASSFRLADNEQFF	TGTGCCAGCAGCTTCCGACTAGCGGACAATGAGCAGTTCTTC
-	TRBV6-1	TRBJ2-5	-	CASSEQVLQETQYF	TGTGCCAGCAGTGAACAGGTGCTGCAAGAGACCCAGTACTTC
TRBD2	TRBV4-1	TRBJ2-5	once	CASTPRMGGRVETQYF	TGCGCCAGCACCCCTAGGATGGGCGGGAGAGTGGAGACCCAGTACTTC
-	TRBV11-3	TRBJ2-4	-	CASSPPSGGNSQYF	TGTGCCAGCAGCCCCCCCAGTGGGGGGAACAGTCAGTACTTC
TRBD1	TRBV6-6	TRBJ2-2	-	CAGDSGGSGELFF	TGTGCCGGGGATTCAGGGGGCTCCGGGGAGCTGTTTTTT
TRBD1	TRBV27	TRBJ2-2	-	CASRGTTGGGGELFF	TGTGCCAGCCGTGGGACGACAGGGGGCGGCGGGGAGCTGTTTTTT
-	TRBV6-5	TRBJ2-3	-	CASRGVGGSTDTQYF	TGTGCCAGCAGAGGAGTCGGCGGGAGCACAGATACGCAGTATTTT
-	TRBV7-7	TRBJ2-5	few	CASSLRLGETQYF	TGTGCTAGCAGCCTGCGACTAGGAGAGACCCAGTACTTC
TRBD1	TRBV29-1	TRBJ2-7	-	CSVTRQGPYGQYF	TGCAGCGTCACCCGACAGGGTCCCTACGGGCAGTACTTC
TRBD2	TRBV6-4	TRBJ2-2	-	CASSDSSGRATGELFF	TGTGCCAGCAGTGACTCTAGCGGGAGGGCCACCGGGGAGCTGTTTTTT
TRBD1	TRBV14	TRBJ1-2	-	CASSLGTGGYGYTF	TGTGCCAGCAGCCTAGGGACAGGGGGCTATGGCTACACCTTC
-	TRBV28	TRBJ1-3	-	CASSAGTVPNTIYF	TGTGCCAGCAGTGCGGGGACGGTCCCAAACACCATATATTTT
-	TRBV18	TRBJ2-1	-	CASSLKADRAYNEQFF	TGTGCCAGCTCGCTCAAAGCGGACCGAGCCTACAATGAGCAGTTCTTC
-	TRBV30	TRBJ1-2	few	CAWSRSQGWGYTF	TGTGCCTGGAGTAGGTCACAGGGTTGGGGCTACACCTTC
-	TRBV14	TRBJ2-3	-	CASSQDRRVQDTQYF	TGTGCCAGCAGCCAAGATCGGCGGGTTCAAGATACGCAGTATTTT
TRBD1	TRBV6-1	TRBJ2-4	-	CASSEAWTGAGGNSQYF	TGTGCCAGCAGTGAAGCATGGACAGGGGCCGGCGGGAACAGTCAGTACTTC
TRBD2	TRBV4-1	TRBJ2-1	-	CASTLLAGGPPRSNEQFF	TGCGCCAGCACCCTTCTAGCGGGAGGCCCTCCAAGAAGCAATGAGCAGTTCTTC
TRBD2	TRBV5-4	TRBJ2-7	-	CASSLVVAGGEQYF	TGTGCCAGCAGCTTGGTGGTAGCGGGAGGGGAGCAGTACTTC
-	TRBV6-4	TRBJ2-3	-	CASSDSFGSDIRTDTQYF	TGTGCCAGCAGTGACTCGTTCGGGTCCGATATCCGCACAGATACGCAGTATTTT
TRBD1	TRBV6-6	TRBJ2-7	-	CASSVRGYEQYF	TGTGCCAGCAGTGTCAGGGGGTACGAGCAGTACTTC
-	TRBV6-5	TRBJ1-4	once	CASSYSRGDEKLFF	TGTGCCAGCAGTTACTCCAGGGGAGACGAAAAACTGTTTTTT
TRBD2	TRBV30	TRBJ2-3	-	CAWSRTSGITDTQYF	TGTGCCTGGAGTCGGACTAGCGGGATCACAGATACGCAGTATTTT
-	TRBV18	TRBJ2-7	few	CASSQNSYEQYF	TGTGCCAGCTCACAAAACAGCTACGAGCAGTACTTC
TRBD2	TRBV10-2	TRBJ2-1	-	CASSVGGGSYNEQFF	TGCGCCAGCAGTGTCGGGGGGGGCTCCTACAATGAGCAGTTCTTC
TRBD1	TRBV7-2	TRBJ2-7	once	CASSLITGEGEQYF	TGTGCCAGCAGCTTAATCACAGGGGAAGGCGAGCAGTACTTC
-	TRBV28	TRBJ2-3	-	CASSLGGSGGRSTDTQYF	TGTGCCAGCAGTTTAGGAGGGAGTGGCGGTAGAAGCACAGATACGCAGTATTTT
-	TRBV13	TRBJ2-3	few	CASSLGAGADTQYF	TGTGCCAGCAGCTTAGGGGCAGGGGCAGATACGCAGTATTTT
-	TRBV9	TRBJ2-3	-	CASSLGGLSTDTQYF	TGTGCCAGCAGCTTGGGGGGGCTTAGCACAGATACGCAGTATTTT
TRBD2	TRBV6-6	TRBJ2-5	-	CASSYSASGSRETQYF	TGTGCCAGCAGTTACTCGGCTAGCGGGAGCCGGGAGACCCAGTACTTC
-	TRBV7-7	TRBJ2-1	-	CASSPSSQGGGGEQFF	TGTGCTAGCAGCCCTAGTTCCCAGGGTGGTGGTGGTGAGCAGTTCTTC
-	TRBV19	TRBJ2-7	-	CASSMGPIQTYEQYF	TGTGCCAGTAGTATGGGGCCCATTCAGACCTACGAGCAGTACTTC
TRBD1	TRBV4-3	TRBJ1-2	-	CASSQGRGLYGYTF	TGCGCCAGCAGCCAAGGCAGGGGGCTCTATGGCTACACCTTC
-	TRBV19	TRBJ2-2	-	CASSANFRTGTGELFF	TGTGCCAGTAGTGCCAACTTCCGAACGGGCACCGGGGAGCTGTTTTTT
TRBD1	TRBV5-1	TRBJ1-3	few	CASREGTAWSGNTIYF	TGCGCCAGCAGGGAGGGGACAGCTTGGTCTGGAAACACCATATATTTT
TRBD1	TRBV28	TRBJ2-2	-	CASRSLGQGWGELFF	TGTGCCAGCAGGTCATTGGGACAGGGATGGGGGGAGCTGTTTTTT
-	TRBV5-4	TRBJ1-2	-	CASSLEPGLYGYTF	TGTGCCAGCAGCTTGGAACCCGGACTCTATGGCTACACCTTC
TRBD1	TRBV10-3	TRBJ2-3	-	CAITRSGSRGTQYF	TGTGCCATCACACGTTCGGGGAGCAGGGGGACGCAGTATTTT
TRBD1	TRBV4-3	TRBJ2-7	-	CASSQAGTADEQYF	TGCGCCAGCAGCCAAGCCGGGACAGCAGACGAGCAGTACTTC
TRBD2	TRBV28	TRBJ2-3	-	CASSSATSGNTDTQYF	TGTGCCAGCAGTTCAGCGACTAGCGGGAACACAGATACGCAGTATTTT
TRBD2	TRBV15	TRBJ2-7	-	CATSREVGTSDYEQYF	TGTGCCACCAGCAGAGAAGTAGGGACTAGCGATTACGAGCAGTACTTC
-	TRBV28	TRBJ1-2	few	CASSSGVSGGYTF	TGTGCCAGCAGTTCCGGGGTAAGCGGTGGCTACACCTTC
TRBD2	TRBV11-2	TRBJ2-2	-	CASSLAASGITGELFF	TGTGCCAGCAGCTTAGCGGCAAGCGGGATTACCGGGGAGCTGTTTTTT
TRBD1	TRBV18	TRBJ2-2	-	CASSPATGRYTGELFF	TGTGCCAGCTCACCGGCGACAGGGAGATATACCGGGGAGCTGTTTTTT
-	TRBV7-7	TRBJ2-2	-	CASSLGGAGELFF	TGTGCTAGCAGCTTAGGGGGGGCCGGGGAGCTGTTTTTT
TRBD2	TRBV4-1	TRBJ2-1	-	CASSQDLAGGPLNEQFF	TGCGCCAGCAGCCAAGATCTAGCGGGAGGGCCCTTAAATGAGCAGTTCTTC
-	TRBV4-2	TRBJ1-3	few	CASSQDRVSTGNTIYF	TGTGCCAGCAGCCAAGATCGGGTTAGCACTGGAAACACCATATATTTT
TRBD1	TRBV6-1	TRBJ1-5	-	CASSEVGWPGGQPQHF	TGTGCCAGCAGTGAAGTTGGGTGGCCAGGGGGACAGCCCCAGCATTTT
TRBD1	TRBV15	TRBJ2-2	-	CATSSLTGGAGELFF	TGTGCCACCAGCAGTCTTACAGGGGGCGCGGGGGAGCTGTTTTTT
TRBD1	TRBV7-8	TRBJ1-5	-	CASSLDRAGQPQHF	TGTGCCAGCAGCTTGGACAGGGCGGGCCAGCCCCAGCATTTT
TRBD1	TRBV5-4	TRBJ2-5	-	CASSRGGQGARETQYF	TGTGCCAGCAGCCGGGGGGGACAGGGGGCGCGTGAGACCCAGTACTTC
-	TRBV30	TRBJ1-2	-	CASSGIANYGYTF	TGTGCCTCCAGCGGGATCGCTAACTATGGCTACACCTTC